This T cell receptor beta chain is drawn from a study of CD8 T cells in Susac syndrome. V was clipped by 8 bases and J by 1 base, with 12 bases between them. CDR3 length equals 13 residues. Germline V lookup: CDR1 PRHDT, CDR2 FYEKMQ (reference sequence). Reverse transcription of about 0.5 to 1 ug RNA was carried out with random hexamers. TCRdb called the immunoSEQ multiplex PCR reads again in MiXCR, with one record for every CDR3 protein. The sample shows 70,000 to 100,000 distinct CDR3 sequences, around 96% of them seen only once. The specimen was CD8+ T cells from PBMCs. This sequence joins TRBV13 and TRBJ2-7; D possibly uses TRBD1 or TRBD2 (5 bases each). The origin of this receptor is a human donor with Susac syndrome. The CDR3 nucleotides are TGTGCCAGCCAACTAGGGGCGTCCTACGAGCAGTACTTC. Protein sequence: CASQLGASYEQYF.